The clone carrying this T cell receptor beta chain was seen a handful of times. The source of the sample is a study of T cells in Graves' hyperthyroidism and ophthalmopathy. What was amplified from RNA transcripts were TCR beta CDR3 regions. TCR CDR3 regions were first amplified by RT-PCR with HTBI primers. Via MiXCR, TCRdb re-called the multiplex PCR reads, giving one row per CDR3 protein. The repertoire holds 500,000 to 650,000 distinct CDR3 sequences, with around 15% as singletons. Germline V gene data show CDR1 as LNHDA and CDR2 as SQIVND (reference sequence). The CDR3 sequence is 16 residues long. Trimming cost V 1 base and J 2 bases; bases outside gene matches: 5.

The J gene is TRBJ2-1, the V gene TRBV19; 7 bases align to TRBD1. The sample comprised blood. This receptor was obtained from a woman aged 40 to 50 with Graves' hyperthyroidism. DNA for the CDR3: TGTGCCAGTAGTATAGCAACGACAGGGACCTACAATGAGCAGTTCTTC. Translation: CASSIATTGTYNEQFF.